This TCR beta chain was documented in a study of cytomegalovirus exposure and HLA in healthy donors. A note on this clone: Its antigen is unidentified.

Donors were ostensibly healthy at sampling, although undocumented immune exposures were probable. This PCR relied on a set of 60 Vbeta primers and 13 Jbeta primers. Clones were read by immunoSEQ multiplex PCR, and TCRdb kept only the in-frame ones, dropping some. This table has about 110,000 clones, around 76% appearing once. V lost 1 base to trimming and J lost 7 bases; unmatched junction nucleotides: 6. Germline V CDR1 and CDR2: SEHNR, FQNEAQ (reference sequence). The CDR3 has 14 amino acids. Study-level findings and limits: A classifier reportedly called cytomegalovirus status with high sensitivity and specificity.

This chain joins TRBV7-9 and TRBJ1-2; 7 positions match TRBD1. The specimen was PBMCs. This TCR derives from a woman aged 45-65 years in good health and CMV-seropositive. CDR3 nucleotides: TGTGCCAGCAGCTTAGGACAGGGAATCGGTGGCTACACCTTC. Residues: CASSLGQGIGGYTF.